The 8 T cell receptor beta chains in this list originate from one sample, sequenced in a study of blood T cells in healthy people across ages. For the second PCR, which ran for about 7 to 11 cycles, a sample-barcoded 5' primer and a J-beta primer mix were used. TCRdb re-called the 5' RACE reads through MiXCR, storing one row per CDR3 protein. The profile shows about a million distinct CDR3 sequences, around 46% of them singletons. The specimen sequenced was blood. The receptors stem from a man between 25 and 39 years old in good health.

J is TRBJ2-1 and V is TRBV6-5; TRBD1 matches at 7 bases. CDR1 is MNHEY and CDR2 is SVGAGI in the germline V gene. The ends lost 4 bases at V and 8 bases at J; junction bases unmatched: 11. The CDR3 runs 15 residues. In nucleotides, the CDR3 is TGTGCCAGCAGTTCCTCGGTAGGGGGCCATTATGAGCAGTTCTTC. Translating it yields CASSSSVGGHYEQFF.

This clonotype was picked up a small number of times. The CDR3 nucleotides read TGTGCCAGCTCACCCTCTCAGGTCGGGGGGAACAATGAGCAGTTCTTC. This gives the protein CASSPSQVGGNNEQFF. The J gene is TRBJ2-1, the V gene TRBV18, with 7 bases fitting TRBD2. V shed 3 bases, J shed 5 bases, and the junction held 10 bases outside the gene matches. The CDR3 extends over 16 amino acids. The germline V gene has CDR1 KGHSH and CDR2 LQKENI. Variable domain in full (rest from reference TRBV18 and TRBJ2-1): NAGVMQNPRHLVRRRGQEARLRCSPMKGHSHVYWYRQLPEEGLKFMVYLQKENIIDESGMPKERFSAEFPKEGPSILRIQQVVRGDSAAYFCASSPSQVGGNNEQFFGPGTRLTVL.

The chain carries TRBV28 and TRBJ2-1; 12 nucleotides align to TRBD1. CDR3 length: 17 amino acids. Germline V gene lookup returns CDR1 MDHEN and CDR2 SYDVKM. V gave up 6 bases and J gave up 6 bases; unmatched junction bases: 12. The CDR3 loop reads CASSPSPGTGGGNEQFF. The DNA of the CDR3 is TGTGCCAGCAGCCCAAGCCCGGGGACAGGGGGCGGCAATGAGCAGTTCTTC.

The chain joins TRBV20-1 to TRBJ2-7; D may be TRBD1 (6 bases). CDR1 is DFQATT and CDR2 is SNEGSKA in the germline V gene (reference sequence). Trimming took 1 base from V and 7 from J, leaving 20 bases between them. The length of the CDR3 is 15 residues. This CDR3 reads CSARVGAGKVGEQYF. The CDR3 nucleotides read TGCAGTGCTAGAGTGGGGGCAGGGAAGGTTGGTGAGCAGTACTTC.

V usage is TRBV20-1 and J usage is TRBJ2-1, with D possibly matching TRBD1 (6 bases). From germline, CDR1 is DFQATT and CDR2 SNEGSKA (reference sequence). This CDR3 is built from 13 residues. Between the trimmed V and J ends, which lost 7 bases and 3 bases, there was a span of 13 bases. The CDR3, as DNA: TGCAGTGTTCCGGACAGAAACTACAATGAGCAGTTCTTC. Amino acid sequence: CSVPDRNYNEQFF.

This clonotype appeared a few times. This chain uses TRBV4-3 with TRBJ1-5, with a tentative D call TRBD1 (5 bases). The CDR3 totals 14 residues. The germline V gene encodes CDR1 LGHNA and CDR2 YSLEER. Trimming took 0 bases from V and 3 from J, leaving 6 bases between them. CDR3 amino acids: CASSQETDNQPQHF. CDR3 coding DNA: TGCGCCAGCAGCCAAGAGACAGACAATCAGCCCCAGCATTTT.

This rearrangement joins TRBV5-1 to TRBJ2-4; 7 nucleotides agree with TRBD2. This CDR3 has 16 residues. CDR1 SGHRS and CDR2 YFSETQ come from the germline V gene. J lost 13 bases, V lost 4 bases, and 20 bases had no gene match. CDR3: CASSPGGTAGAYEQYF. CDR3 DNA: TGCGCCAGCAGCCCTGGGGGTACGGCGGGAGCCTATGAGCAGTACTTC. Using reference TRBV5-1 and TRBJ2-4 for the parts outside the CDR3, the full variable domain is KAGVTQTPRYLIKTRGQQVTLSCSPISGHRSVSWYQQTPGQGLQFLFEYFSETQRNKGNFPGRFSGRQFSNSRSEMNVSTLELGDSALYLCASSPGGTAGAYEQYFGAGTRLSVL.

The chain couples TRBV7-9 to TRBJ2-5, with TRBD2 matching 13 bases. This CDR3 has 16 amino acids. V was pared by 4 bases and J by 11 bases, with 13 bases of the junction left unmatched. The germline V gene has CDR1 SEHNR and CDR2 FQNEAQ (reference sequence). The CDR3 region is CASSSGLAGIYNEQYF. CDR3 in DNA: TGTGCCAGCAGCTCGGGACTAGCGGGGATATACAATGAGCAGTACTTC. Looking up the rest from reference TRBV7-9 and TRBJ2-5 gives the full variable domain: DTGVSQNPRHKITKRGQNVTFRCDPISEHNRLYWYRQTLGQGPEFLTYFQNEAQLEKSRLLSDRFSAERPKGSFSTLEIQRTEQGDSAMYLCASSSGLAGIYNEQYFGPGTRLLVL.